This T cell receptor (beta chain) came from a study of cytomegalovirus exposure and HLA in healthy donors. On the study more broadly: An earlier analysis found 117 million unique TCR beta sequences from about 190 million T cells. Study-level findings and limits: Rare TCR sequences dominated, though some public TCRs recurred in many donors. As confirmed in vitro, a few CMV-associated chains were specific for CMV antigens.

Amplification used 60 Vbeta primers and 13 Jbeta primers. The protocol was immunoSEQ multiplex PCR, while the TCRdb copy is restricted to in-frame clones and leaves out a portion. The sample comprises roughly 190,000 clones, roughly four fifths of which are singletons, and approximately 2.1% rests with the top ten. The J segment lost 8 bases and the V segment lost 1 base, leaving 3 bases of the junction unmatched. The CDR3 is 14 residues long. Germline assignment: CDR1 MGHDK and CDR2 SYGVNS. This clone occurred a few times. The antigen is unknown. The J gene is TRBJ1-4, the V gene TRBV25-1; TRBD1 aligns across 8 bases. Sequencing used PBMCs. The source is a woman aged 25 to 39 in good health and CMV-seropositive. DNA of the CDR3: TGTGCCAGCAGTGAATCCAGGGGGCACGAAAAACTGTTTTTT. Translation: CASSESRGHEKLFF.